This TCR beta chain was captured in a study of T-cell memory formation after mild COVID-19. Whole-study results and caveats: In pre-infection memory, a portion of responding clones appeared, which suggested that cross-reactive memory joined.

Trimming left V 2 bases short and J 0 bases short, with 6 bases between. The germline V gene encodes CDR1 KGHDR and CDR2 SFDVKD. The CDR3 spans 14 residues. About this clonotype itself: What it binds is unknown.

Libraries for TCRalpha and TCRbeta carried sample barcodes and unique molecular identifiers via 5'RACE. TCRdb redid the calling of the 5' RACE reads with MiXCR, one entry per CDR3 protein. The sample has around 400,000 distinct CDR3 sequences; roughly 26% are singletons. The chain has TRBV24-1 and TRBJ1-1; D gene unclear. This clonotype originated in an adult woman who had mild COVID-19 (a few samples of this study predate the infection). Cell type and time point are not known. The sample taken for sequencing was PBMCs or a T cell subset sorted from them (not recorded which). DNA for the CDR3: TGTGCCACCAGTGATTCCGGCATGAACACTGAAGCTTTCTTT. It codes for CATSDSGMNTEAFF.